These 17 T cell receptor beta chains originate from one sample sequenced in a study of identical twins (dated by TCRdb to between 2015 and 2016). Libraries came from 5' RACE. Sequencing relied on an Illumina HiSeq 2000. TCRdb applied fastp at Q25 and MiXCR to the public reads, then kept only in-frame beta chains. Rows with a matching CDR3 protein are joined into one entry that keeps the most common DNA and genes. Within this sample are hundreds of thousands of distinct CDR3 sequences, with around 6% of them counted one time only. The ten largest clones capture roughly 1.8% of the sample. Sequencing input: naive T cells sorted from blood. The sample's cell subset or site label, in plain terms: cells isolated with a human naive T-cell isolation kit. Receptor source: a man aged 18 to 35 in good health.

This rearrangement joins TRBV12-3 or TRBV12-4 to TRBJ2-3; tentatively, D is TRBD2 (6 bases). V lost 5 bases and J lost 1, with 13 bases in between. The CDR3 spans 15 residues. The CDR3 sequence: CASSKLAAGTDTQYF. CDR3 bases: TGTGCCAGCAGTAAATTAGCGGCGGGCACAGATACGCAGTATTTT.

This clonotype was found many times. V gene TRBV5-5 combines with J gene TRBJ2-1, with TRBD2 matching over 7 bases. There are 16 residues in the CDR3. CDR1 and CDR2 from the germline V gene are SGHKS and YYEKEE (reference sequence). V lost 6 bases to trimming and J lost 4 bases; unmatched junction nucleotides: 13. CDR3 DNA: TGTGCCAGCACCCTCGGGGGGAGGGAGGCATACAATGAGCAGTTCTTC. This encodes CASTLGGREAYNEQFF.

The sample holds a few counts of this clonotype. The V and J genes are TRBV5-1 and TRBJ2-1; possibly TRBD1 for D (8 bases). The CDR3 sequence is 15 residues long. Per the germline V gene, CDR1 is SGHRS and CDR2 is YFSETQ. V lost 1 base to trimming and J lost 8 bases, with 16 bases between them. CDR3 nucleotide sequence: TGCGCCAGCAGCTTGCTACAGGGGGGGATTGATGAGCAGTTCTTC. Translation: CASSLLQGGIDEQFF.

This clonotype has a handful of counts. CDR3 region: CASSPIQGLTEAFF. The CDR3 DNA reads as TGTGCCAGCAGCCCTATCCAGGGGCTCACTGAAGCTTTCTTT. The gene calls are TRBV11-2 and TRBJ1-1, with D perhaps matching TRBD1 (6 bases). The CDR3 loop spans 14 amino acids. The germline gives CDR1 SGHAT, CDR2 FQNNGV. The germline V and J ends were trimmed by 5 bases and 4 bases, with 14 bases remaining between them.

Only a few counts were recorded for this clonotype. The chain combines TRBV12-3 or TRBV12-4 with TRBJ1-1, with 8 bases fitting TRBD1. With 4 bases clipped from V and 5 bases from J, the junction kept 6 bases outside the gene matches. The CDR3 covers 14 residues. CDR3 in amino acids: CASSSAGGFTEAFF. As DNA, the CDR3 is TGTGCCAGCAGTTCTGCAGGGGGCTTTACTGAAGCTTTCTTT.

This clonotype was recorded many times. At one of its ends the junction is not consistent with the germline gene, which may arise from a read error. The rearrangement uses TRBV7-2 and TRBJ2-7; the D is unclear. The germline V gene encodes CDR1 SGHTA and CDR2 FQGNSA. This CDR3 region has 12 residues. This CDR3 reads CASSPRSYEQYF. Written as DNA, the CDR3 is TGCGCCAGCAGCCCAAGATCCTACGAGCAGTACTTC.

This clonotype was recorded at least ten times. The genes are TRBV12-3 or TRBV12-4 and TRBJ2-3; 7 nucleotides match TRBD1. This CDR3 has 16 amino acids. The V gene end was trimmed by 2 bases and the J gene end by 3 bases; junction bases not matched to a gene: 8. The CDR3 coding sequence is TGTGCCAGCAGTTTAACCACAGGGGAGTGGACAGATACGCAGTATTTT. The encoded protein is CASSLTTGEWTDTQYF.

At least ten counts were recorded for this clonotype. The chain recombines TRBV12-3 or TRBV12-4 with TRBJ2-1, with D possibly being TRBD1 (6 bases). There are 15 residues in the CDR3. V shed 6 bases and J shed 2 bases, with 14 bases lying between them. For the CDR3, the DNA is TGTGCCAGCAGAGCTTCCGGGACAACCTACAATGAGCAGTTCTTC. This codes for CASRASGTTYNEQFF.

This clonotype was recorded at least ten times. V usage is TRBV18 and J usage is TRBJ2-1; 10 nucleotides align to TRBD2. The germline V gene encodes CDR1 KGHSH and CDR2 LQKENI. J lost 6 bases, V lost 3 bases, and 11 bases had no gene match. There are 17 residues in the CDR3. CDR3 region: CASSPTGLAELGNEQFF. In DNA, the CDR3 is TGTGCCAGCTCACCTACAGGACTAGCGGAATTGGGCAATGAGCAGTTCTTC.

The genes are TRBV5-1 and TRBJ2-7; D is uncertain. V dropped 0 bases and J dropped 6 bases, with 16 bases sitting between them. The CDR3 is 15 residues long. The germline V gene has CDR1 SGHRS and CDR2 YFSETQ. CDR3 loop: CASSLAGSALSEQYV. DNA of the CDR3: TGCGCCAGCAGCTTGGCGGGCAGTGCCCTATCCGAGCAGTACGTC.

The sample holds many counts of this clonotype. This chain connects TRBV7-2 to TRBJ2-1, with D possibly matching TRBD1 (5 bases). Trimming pared 5 bases from V and 8 bases from J, leaving 13 bases between. This CDR3 spans 13 amino acids. Germline V gene data show CDR1 as SGHTA and CDR2 as FQGNSA. The CDR3 spells CASSIGLGDEQFF. For the CDR3, the DNA is TGTGCCAGCAGCATCGGGCTAGGGGATGAGCAGTTCTTC. Complete variable domain (other parts from reference TRBV7-2 and TRBJ2-1): GAGVSQSPSNKVTEKGKDVELRCDPISGHTALYWYRQSLGQGLEFLIYFQGNSAPDKSGLPSDRFSAERTGGSVSTLTIQRTQQEDSAVYLCASSIGLGDEQFFGPGTRLTVL.

In its sample, this clonotype was seen a few times. The V and J genes are TRBV12-3 or TRBV12-4 and TRBJ2-1; 10 bases map to TRBD2. This CDR3 is 18 amino acids long. After removal of 4 bases from V and 5 bases from J, the junction contained 14 bases not matched to a gene. The CDR3 DNA is TGTGCCAGCAGTTCTTTGGAGCGGGAGGGCCGTATCAACAATGAGCAGTTCTTC. As protein: CASSSLEREGRINNEQFF.

In its sample, this clonotype was seen a few times. This sequence joins TRBV20-1 and TRBJ2-1; the D call may be TRBD1 or TRBD2 (6 bases each). Germline V CDR1 and CDR2: DFQATT, SNEGSKA (reference sequence). V dropped 5 bases and J dropped 6 bases, with 17 bases sitting between them. The CDR3 consists of 14 residues. CDR3 sequence reads: CSAPYRRGTNEQFF. DNA of the CDR3: TGCAGTGCTCCATACCGGAGGGGGACCAATGAGCAGTTCTTC.

There are many counts of this clonotype. The chain combines TRBV12-3 or TRBV12-4 with TRBJ2-1; the match to TRBD2 covers 9 bases. This CDR3 is built from 16 residues. V lost 5 bases, J lost 10 bases, and 15 bases stayed unmatched. The CDR3 DNA reads as TGTGCCAGCAGTAGAAACGTAGCGGGAGTAAGGGGGGAGCAGTTCTTC. Protein product: CASSRNVAGVRGEQFF.

In this sample, this clonotype turned up many times. This sequence joins TRBV20-1 and TRBJ2-7, with 13 bases that match TRBD2. From germline, CDR1 is DFQATT and CDR2 SNEGSKA (reference sequence). The ends lost 4 bases at V and 7 bases at J; junction bases unmatched: 10. CDR3 length: 15 amino acids. The CDR3 coding sequence is TGCAGTGCTATAGAGGGGACTAGCGGGAATTGGGAGCAGTACTTC. Translating gives CSAIEGTSGNWEQYF.

This clonotype was counted at least ten times. The chain links TRBV12-3 or TRBV12-4 to TRBJ1-5; 9 bases are shared with TRBD1. CDR3 length: 14 amino acids. Trimming took 5 bases from V and 6 from J; bases not matched to a gene: 5. CDR3 loop: CASSPRQGGQPQHF. CDR3 nucleotides: TGTGCCAGCAGTCCCCGACAGGGGGGTCAGCCCCAGCATTTT.

CDR3 loop: CSARPLKTANTEAFF. The CDR3 region has the DNA TGCAGTGCTAGACCATTGAAGACAGCGAACACTGAAGCTTTCTTT. V is TRBV20-1 and J is TRBJ1-1; weak D call: TRBD1 (5 bases). Trimming removed 2 bases at V and 1 base at J, with 14 bases between. Germline CDR1 DFQATT, CDR2 SNEGSKA (reference sequence). This CDR3 comprises 15 residues.